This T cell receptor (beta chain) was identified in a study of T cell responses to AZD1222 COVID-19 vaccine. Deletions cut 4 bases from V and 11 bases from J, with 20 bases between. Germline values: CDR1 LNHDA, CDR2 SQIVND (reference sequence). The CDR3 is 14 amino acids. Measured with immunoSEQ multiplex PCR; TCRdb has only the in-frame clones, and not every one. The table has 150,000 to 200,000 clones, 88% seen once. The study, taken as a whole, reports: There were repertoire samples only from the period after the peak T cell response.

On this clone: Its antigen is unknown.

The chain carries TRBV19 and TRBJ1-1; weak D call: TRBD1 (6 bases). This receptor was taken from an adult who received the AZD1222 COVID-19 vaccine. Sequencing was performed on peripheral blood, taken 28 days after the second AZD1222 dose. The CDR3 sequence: CASSTSLDRYSAFF. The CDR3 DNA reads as TGTGCCAGTAGTACATCCCTGGACAGATACAGTGCTTTCTTT.